Listed here are 7 T cell receptor beta chains from one sample, sequenced in a study of response to subunit inactivated influenza vaccine. TCRdb itself ran the RT-PCR reads through MiXCR, one entry per CDR3 protein. The sample contains 550,000 to 800,000 distinct CDR3 sequences, around a sixth of which appear only once. Sample: PBMCs from blood, taken roughly 12 days after vaccination. Every receptor here comes from a man aged 50 or older who received an inactivated influenza vaccine.

This clonotype has more than one count but fewer than ten. J is TRBJ2-2 and V is TRBV5-4, with 9 bases lining up with TRBD1. The CDR3 runs to 15 residues. Looked up from germline, CDR1 is SGHNT and CDR2 is YYREEE (reference sequence). V was clipped by 2 bases and J by 6 bases; unmatched bases: 5. The CDR3 DNA reads as TGTGCCAGCAGCTTCCGGGACAGGGTGGCCGGGGAGCTGTTTTTT. It is translated as CASSFRDRVAGELFF. Full variable domain (missing parts from reference TRBV5-4 and TRBJ2-2): ETGVTQSPTHLIKTRGQQVTLRCSSQSGHNTVSWYQQALGQGPQFIFQYYREEENGRGNFPPRFSGLQFPNYSSELNVNALELDDSALYLCASSFRDRVAGELFFGEGSRLTVL.

There are a few counts of this clonotype. The chain is built from TRBV9 and TRBJ2-3, with TRBD2 matching over 12 bases. The trim removed 4 bases at V and 1 base at J, leaving 10 bases unmatched. This CDR3 region has 18 residues. Germline V gives CDR1 SGDLS, CDR2 YYNGEE. The CDR3 sequence: CASSHPSGRAERTDTQYF. Here the CDR3 DNA reads TGTGCCAGCAGCCACCCTAGCGGGAGGGCCGAACGCACAGATACGCAGTATTTT.

The chain joins TRBV6-4 to TRBJ2-1; D might be TRBD1 (5 bases). V lost 7 bases to trimming and J lost 8 bases, with 21 bases between them. CDR3 length equals 15 residues. Germline V gives CDR1 MRHNA, CDR2 SNTAGT. The CDR3: CASKRQFGVLDEQFF. The CDR3 DNA sequence: TGTGCCAGCAAGCGACAGTTTGGGGTCCTGGATGAGCAGTTCTTC.

In its sample, this clonotype was seen a few times. The rearrangement links TRBV7-6 to TRBJ1-1; D not certain. The ends were cut back, 2 bases at V and 2 bases at J, with 12 bases in the middle. The V gene's germline CDR1 is SGHVS and CDR2 FNYEAQ. The CDR3 runs 15 residues. CDR3 nucleotide sequence: TGTGCCAGCAGCTTATTTGAAGCCATCAACACTGAAGCTTTCTTT. It encodes CASSLFEAINTEAFF.

This clonotype was detected only a few times. At one end the junction does not follow the germline gene, possibly because of a read error. This chain uses TRBV29-1 with TRBJ1-1; D remains unclear. Germline V gene lookup returns CDR1 SQVTM and CDR2 ANQGSEA. This CDR3 region has 9 residues. Here the CDR3 DNA reads TGCAGCGTTGGCAGCCCGCCTGGCTTT. The encoded protein is CSVGSPPGF.

V and J are TRBV24-1 and TRBJ2-3; D perhaps matches TRBD2 (5 bases). V was shortened by 8 bases and J by 2 bases, with 19 bases between the two germline ends. The germline V gene encodes CDR1 KGHDR and CDR2 SFDVKD. The CDR3 is 16 amino acids. The chain's CDR3 is CATTPGGGSPTDTQYF. The CDR3 nucleotides read TGTGCCACCACCCCGGGTGGAGGTTCTCCCACAGATACGCAGTATTTT.

This clonotype was seen only a few times. The CDR3, as DNA: TGTGCCAGCACCATAAATCGAGGGGTTTTTTTCTCCACTAATGAAAAACTGTTTTTT. Its translation: CASTINRGVFFSTNEKLFF. The chain recombines TRBV12-3 or TRBV12-4 with TRBJ1-4, with D possibly matching TRBD1 (5 bases). The CDR3 loop spans 19 amino acids. Trimming removed 7 bases at V and 2 bases at J, with 26 bases between.